Shown below are 13 T cell receptor beta chains from a single sample sequenced in a study of blood T cell repertoires in COVID-19. TCRdb keeps only in-frame clones here, not all; method: immunoSEQ multiplex PCR. Of a few hundred thousand clones in the sample, around 86% were seen once. Material for sequencing was PBMCs or T cells enriched from blood (not recorded which). The receptor source for this set is a woman between 40 and 55 years old with acute COVID-19.

The V gene is TRBV7-3, the J gene TRBJ1-1; TRBD1 might be the D (5 bases). The germline gives CDR1 SGHTA, CDR2 FQGTGA. V lost 5 bases to trimming and J lost 4 bases, with 11 bases between them. The CDR3 has 13 residues. CDR3 residues: CASSATGSTEAFF. As DNA, the CDR3 is TGTGCCAGCAGCGCTACAGGTTCCACTGAAGCTTTCTTT.

The gene calls are TRBV28 and TRBJ2-3; 13 nucleotides align to TRBD2. The CDR3 totals 17 residues. Germline trimming cut 2 bases from V and 2 bases from J; bases unmatched to any gene: 4. Germline values: CDR1 MDHEN, CDR2 SYDVKM. The chain's CDR3 is CASSLVGLAGVTDTQYF. The CDR3 DNA is TGTGCCAGCAGTTTAGTTGGACTAGCGGGAGTCACAGATACGCAGTATTTT. Together with reference TRBV28 and TRBJ2-3, the CDR3 gives the full variable domain: DVKVTQSSRYLVKRTGEKVFLECVQDMDHENMFWYRQDPGLGLRLIYFSYDVKMKEKGDIPEGYSVSREKKERFSLILESASTNQTSMYLCASSLVGLAGVTDTQYFGPGTRLTVL.

This chain links TRBV11-2 with TRBJ2-1; possibly TRBD1 for D (6 bases). Trimming shortened V by 5 bases and J by 3 bases, and 17 bases separated the two germline ends. This CDR3 comprises 16 residues. Germline V gene data show CDR1 as SGHAT and CDR2 as FQNNGV. CDR3 in amino acids: CASSIYKGDIYNEQFF. In DNA, the CDR3 is TGTGCCAGCAGCATCTACAAAGGGGACATCTACAATGAGCAGTTCTTC.

The chain uses TRBV9 and TRBJ2-1; TRBD2 matches at 9 bases. The CDR3 totals 15 residues. Trimming removed 0 bases from V and 10 bases from J; junction bases left unmatched: 8. The germline V gene has CDR1 SGDLS and CDR2 YYNGEE. CDR3 sequence (DNA): TGTGCCAGCAGCGTAGAAGGCGGGAGGGCGAGGGAGCAGTTCTTC. This translates into CASSVEGGRAREQFF.

The gene calls are TRBV3-1 (or the pseudogene TRBV3-2) and TRBJ2-1, with D unclear. The V gene's germline CDR1 is LGHDT and CDR2 YNNKEL (reference sequence). CDR3 length equals 15 residues. V was shortened by 4 bases and J by 5 bases, with 15 bases between the two germline ends. The CDR3 DNA reads as TGTGCCAGCAGCCCTCTAGGAACTCTGGACAATGAGCAGTTCTTC. Encoded protein: CASSPLGTLDNEQFF.

The chain combines TRBV15 with TRBJ1-5; no reliable D call. The CDR3 covers 14 residues. The germline gives CDR1 LNHNV, CDR2 YYDKDF (reference sequence). V was cut by 8 bases and J by 0 bases, with 11 bases left in between. The DNA for the CDR3 is TGTGCCACCGCCCACGGGTATAGCAATCAGCCCCAGCATTTT. Amino acids: CATAHGYSNQPQHF.

This clone was seen once. This chain uses TRBV28 with TRBJ1-2, with 8 bases fitting TRBD1. From germline, CDR1 is MDHEN and CDR2 SYDVKM. The CDR3 contains 14 residues. V lost 3 bases, J lost 4 bases, and 4 bases stayed unmatched. The CDR3 is CASSFRTGTYGYTF. Written as DNA, the CDR3 is TGTGCCAGCAGTTTCCGGACAGGGACCTATGGCTACACCTTC.

The rearrangement links TRBV6-2 or TRBV6-3 to TRBJ2-1; 10 bases are shared with TRBD2. CDR3 size: 18 residues. V trimming: 4 bases; J trimming: 4 bases; junction bases outside the gene matches: 13. Germline CDR1 is MNHEY and CDR2 is SVGEGT. CDR3 protein: CASSLQVSTSGIYNEQFF. In nucleotides, the CDR3 is TGTGCCAGCAGTTTACAAGTCTCAACTAGCGGGATTTACAATGAGCAGTTCTTC.

The chain employs TRBV5-1 and TRBJ2-3, with D perhaps TRBD2 (6 bases). The CDR3 is made up of 14 amino acids. The V gene's germline CDR1 is SGHRS and CDR2 YFSETQ. Trimming shortened V by 4 bases and J by 2 bases, and 11 bases separated the two germline ends. CDR3 nucleotides: TGCGCCAGCAGCCGCGGGACCGTCACAGATACGCAGTATTTT. Translating it yields CASSRGTVTDTQYF.

The rearrangement uses TRBV7-6 and TRBJ2-5, with 7 positions matching TRBD1. J gave up 5 bases and V 4 bases, and 13 bases lay outside the gene matches. The CDR3 extends over 16 amino acids. Germline V gene sequence: CDR1 SGHVS, CDR2 FNYEAQ. The DNA for the CDR3 is TGTGCCAGCAGCTCGGAGACAGGGATGGGGAAGGAGACCCAGTACTTC. Its protein product is CASSSETGMGKETQYF. Drawing the rest from reference TRBV7-6 and TRBJ2-5, the complete variable domain is GAGVSQSPRYKVTKRGQDVALRCDPISGHVSLYWYRQALGQGPEFLTYFNYEAQQDKSGLPNDRFSAERPEGSISTLTIQRTEQRDSAMYRCASSSETGMGKETQYFGPGTRLLVL.

J is TRBJ1-2 and V is TRBV29-1, with 8 bases aligning to TRBD1. This CDR3 contains 12 residues. The ends lost 6 bases at V and 8 bases at J; junction bases unmatched: 8. Germline V CDR1 and CDR2: SQVTM, ANQGSEA. CDR3 region: CSVAGTGGGYTF. The CDR3 coding sequence is TGCAGCGTAGCCGGGACAGGAGGCGGCTACACCTTC. The full variable domain, in which reference TRBV29-1 and TRBJ1-2 provide the parts outside the CDR3, is SAVISQKPSRDICQRGTSLTIQCQVDSQVTMMFWYRQQPGQSLTLIATANQGSEATYESGFVIDKFPISRPNLTFSTLTVSNMSPEDSSIYLCSVAGTGGGYTFGSGTRLTVV.

This chain uses TRBV3-1 (or the pseudogene TRBV3-2) with TRBJ2-6; D is unresolved. With 0 bases removed from V and 0 bases from J, the gap between germline ends came to 3 bases. The CDR3 totals 15 residues. CDR1 is LGHDT, CDR2 YNNKEL, per germline (reference sequence). Here the CDR3 DNA reads TGTGCCAGCAGCCAAGAATACTCTGGGGCCAACGTCCTGACTTTC. As protein: CASSQEYSGANVLTF.

The chain recombines TRBV23-1 with TRBJ1-3; a weak D match, TRBD1 (5 bases). TRBV23-1 is marked as an open reading frame, function uncertain. Trimming removed 3 bases from V and 0 bases from J, with 12 bases in between. There are 16 residues in the CDR3. In DNA form, the CDR3 reads TGCGCCAGCAGTCACCAAAGGGGCCCCTCTGGAAACACCATATATTTT. This codes for CASSHQRGPSGNTIYF.